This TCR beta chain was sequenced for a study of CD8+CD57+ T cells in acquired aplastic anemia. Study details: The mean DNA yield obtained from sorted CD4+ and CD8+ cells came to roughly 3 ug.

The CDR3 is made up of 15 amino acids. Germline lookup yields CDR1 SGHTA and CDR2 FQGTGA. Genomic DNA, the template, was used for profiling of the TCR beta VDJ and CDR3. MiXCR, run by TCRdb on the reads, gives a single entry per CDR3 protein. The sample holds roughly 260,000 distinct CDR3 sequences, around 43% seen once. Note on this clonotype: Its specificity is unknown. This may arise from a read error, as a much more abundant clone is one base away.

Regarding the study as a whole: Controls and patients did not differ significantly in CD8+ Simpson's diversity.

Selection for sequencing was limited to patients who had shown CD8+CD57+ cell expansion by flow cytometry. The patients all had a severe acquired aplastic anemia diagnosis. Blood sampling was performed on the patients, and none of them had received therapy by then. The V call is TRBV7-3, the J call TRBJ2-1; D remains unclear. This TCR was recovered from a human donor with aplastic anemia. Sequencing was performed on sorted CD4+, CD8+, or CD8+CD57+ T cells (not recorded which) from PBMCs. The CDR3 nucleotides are TGTGCCAGCAGCTTATCTATGAGCTCCTACAATGAGCGGTTCTTC. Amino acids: CASSLSMSSYNERFF.